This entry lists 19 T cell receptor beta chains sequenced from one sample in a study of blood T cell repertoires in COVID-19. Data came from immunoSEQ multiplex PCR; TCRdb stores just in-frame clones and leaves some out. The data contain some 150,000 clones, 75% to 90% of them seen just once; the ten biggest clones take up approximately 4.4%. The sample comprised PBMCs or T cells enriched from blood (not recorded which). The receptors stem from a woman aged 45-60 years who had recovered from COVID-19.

DNA for the CDR3: TGCGCCAGCAGCCCGGGACTAGCGGACACAGATACGCAGTATTTT. This codes for CASSPGLADTDTQYF. The chain has TRBV10-1 and TRBJ2-3; TRBD2 matches 11 bases. The CDR3 covers 15 residues. Germline V gene lookup returns CDR1 WNHNN and CDR2 SYGVQD (reference sequence). V dropped 6 bases and J dropped 2; count of bases not matched to a gene: 4.

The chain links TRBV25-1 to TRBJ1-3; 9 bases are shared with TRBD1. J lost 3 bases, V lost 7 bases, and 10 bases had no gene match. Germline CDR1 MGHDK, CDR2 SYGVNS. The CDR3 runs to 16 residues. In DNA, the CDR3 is TGTGCCAGCACTACAGGAACAGGGGGCTATGGAAACACCATATATTTT. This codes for CASTTGTGGYGNTIYF.

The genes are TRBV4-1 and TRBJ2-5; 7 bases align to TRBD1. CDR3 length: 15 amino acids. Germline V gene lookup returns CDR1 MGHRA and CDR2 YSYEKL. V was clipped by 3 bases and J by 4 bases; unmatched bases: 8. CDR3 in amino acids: CASSHPGQAGETQYF. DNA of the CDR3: TGCGCCAGCAGCCACCCCGGACAGGCGGGAGAGACCCAGTACTTC.

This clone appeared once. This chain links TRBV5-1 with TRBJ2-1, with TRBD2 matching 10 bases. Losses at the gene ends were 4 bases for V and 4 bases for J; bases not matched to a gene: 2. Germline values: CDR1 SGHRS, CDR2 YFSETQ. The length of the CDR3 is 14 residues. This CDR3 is CASSVAGGYNEQFF. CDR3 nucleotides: TGCGCCAGCAGCGTAGCGGGAGGTTACAATGAGCAGTTCTTC. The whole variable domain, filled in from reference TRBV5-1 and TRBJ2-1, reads KAGVTQTPRYLIKTRGQQVTLSCSPISGHRSVSWYQQTPGQGLQFLFEYFSETQRNKGNFPGRFSGRQFSNSRSEMNVSTLELGDSALYLCASSVAGGYNEQFFGPGTRLTVL.

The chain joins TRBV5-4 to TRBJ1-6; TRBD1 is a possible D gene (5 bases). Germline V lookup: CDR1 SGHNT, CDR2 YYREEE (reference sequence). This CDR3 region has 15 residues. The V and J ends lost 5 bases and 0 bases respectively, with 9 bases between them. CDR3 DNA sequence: TGTGCCAGCAGAAGACAGTCCTCCTATAATTCACCCCTCCACTTT. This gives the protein CASRRQSSYNSPLHF. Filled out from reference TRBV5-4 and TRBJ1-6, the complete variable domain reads ETGVTQSPTHLIKTRGQQVTLRCSSQSGHNTVSWYQQALGQGPQFIFQYYREEENGRGNFPPRFSGLQFPNYSSELNVNALELDDSALYLCASRRQSSYNSPLHFGNGTRLTVT.

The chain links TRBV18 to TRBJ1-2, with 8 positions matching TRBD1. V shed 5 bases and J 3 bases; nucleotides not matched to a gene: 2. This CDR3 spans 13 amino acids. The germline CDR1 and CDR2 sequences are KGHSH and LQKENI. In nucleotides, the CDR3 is TGTGCCAGCTCAACACAGGGGGACTATGGCTACACCTTC. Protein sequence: CASSTQGDYGYTF.

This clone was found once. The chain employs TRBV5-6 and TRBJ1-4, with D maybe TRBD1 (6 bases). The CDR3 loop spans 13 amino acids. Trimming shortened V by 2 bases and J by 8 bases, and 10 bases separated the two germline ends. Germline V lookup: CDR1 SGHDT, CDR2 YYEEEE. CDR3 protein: CASSLGGLEKLFF. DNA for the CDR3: TGTGCCAGCAGCTTAGGGGGTTTGGAAAAACTGTTTTTT.

The DNA of the CDR3 is TGTGCCAGCAGCAAGTCAGGGGGGAAACAGCCCCAGCATTTT. Translated, it gives CASSKSGGKQPQHF. The genes are TRBV6-2 or TRBV6-3 and TRBJ1-5; 7 bases are shared with TRBD1. This CDR3 comprises 14 residues. The germline CDR1 and CDR2 sequences are MNHEY and SVGEGT. Trimming cost V 6 bases and J 7 bases; bases outside gene matches: 9.

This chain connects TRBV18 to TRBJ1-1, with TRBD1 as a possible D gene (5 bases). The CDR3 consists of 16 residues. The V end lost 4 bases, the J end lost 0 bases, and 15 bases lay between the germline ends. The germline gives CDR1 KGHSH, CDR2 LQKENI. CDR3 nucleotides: TGTGCCAGCTCACTGACAGATTCTAGGATGAACACTGAAGCTTTCTTT. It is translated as CASSLTDSRMNTEAFF. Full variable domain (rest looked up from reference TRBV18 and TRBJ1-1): NAGVMQNPRHLVRRRGQEARLRCSPMKGHSHVYWYRQLPEEGLKFMVYLQKENIIDESGMPKERFSAEFPKEGPSILRIQQVVRGDSAAYFCASSLTDSRMNTEAFFGQGTRLTVV.

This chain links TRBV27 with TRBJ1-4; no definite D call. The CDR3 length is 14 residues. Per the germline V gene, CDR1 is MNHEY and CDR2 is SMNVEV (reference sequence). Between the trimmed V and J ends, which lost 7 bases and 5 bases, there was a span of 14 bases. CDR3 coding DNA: TGTGCCAGCAACATAGGAGATTTAAATGAAAAACTGTTTTTT. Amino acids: CASNIGDLNEKLFF.

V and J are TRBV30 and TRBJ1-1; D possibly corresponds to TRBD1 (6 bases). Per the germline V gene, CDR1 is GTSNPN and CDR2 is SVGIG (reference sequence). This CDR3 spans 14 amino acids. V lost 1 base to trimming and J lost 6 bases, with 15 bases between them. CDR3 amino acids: CAWSDVGAHAEAFF. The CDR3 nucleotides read TGTGCCTGGAGTGATGTGGGGGCGCACGCTGAAGCTTTCTTT.

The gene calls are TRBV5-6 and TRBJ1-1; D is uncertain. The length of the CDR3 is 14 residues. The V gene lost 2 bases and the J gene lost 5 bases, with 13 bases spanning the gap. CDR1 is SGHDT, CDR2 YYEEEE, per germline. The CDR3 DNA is TGTGCCAGCAGCTTATCTAGCAGGCATACTGAAGCTTTCTTT. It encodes CASSLSSRHTEAFF.

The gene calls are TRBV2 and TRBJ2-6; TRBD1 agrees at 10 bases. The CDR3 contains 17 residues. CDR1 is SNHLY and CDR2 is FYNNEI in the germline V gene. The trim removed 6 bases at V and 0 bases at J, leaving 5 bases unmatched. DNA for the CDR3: TGTGCCAGCAGGGAGGACAGGGGGTTCTCTGGGGCCAACGTCCTGACTTTC. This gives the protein CASREDRGFSGANVLTF.

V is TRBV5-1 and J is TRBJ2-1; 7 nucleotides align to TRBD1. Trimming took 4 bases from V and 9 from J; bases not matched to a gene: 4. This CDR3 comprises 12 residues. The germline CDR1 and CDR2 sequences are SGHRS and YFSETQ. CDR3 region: CASSGTAIEQFF. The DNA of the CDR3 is TGCGCCAGCAGCGGGACAGCCATTGAGCAGTTCTTC.

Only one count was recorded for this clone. Written as DNA, the CDR3 is TGTGCCAGTAGTTCCCTCTATGGCTACACCTTC. Protein product: CASSSLYGYTF. This chain connects TRBV19 to TRBJ1-2; no clear D. The CDR3 extends over 11 amino acids. Germline loops: CDR1 LNHDA, CDR2 SQIVND (reference sequence). V was pared by 5 bases and J by 4 bases, with 5 bases between.

The CDR3 sequence: CASSLSWQGGSPLHF. The CDR3 bases are TGTGCCAGCAGTTTATCGTGGCAGGGCGGTTCACCCCTCCACTTT. The chain combines TRBV27 with TRBJ1-6, with D possibly matching TRBD1 (5 bases). Germline lookup yields CDR1 MNHEY and CDR2 SMNVEV (reference sequence). Trimming removed 0 bases from V and 9 bases from J, with 12 bases in between. The CDR3 has 15 residues.

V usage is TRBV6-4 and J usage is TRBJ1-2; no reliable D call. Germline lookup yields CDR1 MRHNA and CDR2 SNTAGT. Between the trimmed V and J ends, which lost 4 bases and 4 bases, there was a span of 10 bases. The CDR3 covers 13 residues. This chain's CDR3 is CASSVEGSYGYTF. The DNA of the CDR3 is TGTGCCAGCAGTGTAGAGGGCAGCTATGGCTACACCTTC.

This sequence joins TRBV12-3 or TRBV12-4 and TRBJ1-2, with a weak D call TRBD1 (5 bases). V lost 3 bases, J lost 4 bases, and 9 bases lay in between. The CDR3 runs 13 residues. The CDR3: CASSLAGLYGYTF. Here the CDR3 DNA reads TGTGCCAGCAGTTTGGCGGGGCTCTATGGCTACACCTTC.

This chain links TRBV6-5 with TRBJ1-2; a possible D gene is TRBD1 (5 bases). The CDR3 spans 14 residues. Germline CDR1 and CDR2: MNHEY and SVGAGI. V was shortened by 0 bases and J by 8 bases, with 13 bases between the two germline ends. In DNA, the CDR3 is TGTGCCAGCAGTTACTCGATGGGGGGTAGGGGCTACACCTTC. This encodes CASSYSMGGRGYTF.